This entry lists 14 T cell receptor beta chains sequenced from one sample in a study of cytomegalovirus exposure and HLA in healthy donors. A multiplex PCR was run with 60 Vbeta primers and 13 Jbeta primers. Method: immunoSEQ multiplex PCR; TCRdb's copy keeps in-frame clones and lacks some. The profile shows 200,000 to 300,000 clones, 82% of them singletons. What was sequenced was PBMCs. These receptors all stem from a woman between 35 and 50 years old in good health and CMV-seropositive.

In its sample, this clone was seen a few times. This chain connects TRBV11-1 to TRBJ2-3; D uncertain. V was trimmed by 1 base and J by 4 bases, leaving 9 bases between them. The CDR3 spans 14 residues. Germline V CDR1 and CDR2: SGHAT, FQDESV (reference sequence). The CDR3 nucleotides read TGTGCCAGCAGCTTAGGTTACGGGTCAGATACGCAGTATTTT. Amino acid sequence: CASSLGYGSDTQYF.

The chain employs TRBV5-1 and TRBJ1-4; no clear D. The germline gives CDR1 SGHRS, CDR2 YFSETQ. The CDR3 covers 14 residues. The ends were cut back, 2 bases at V and 2 bases at J, with 7 bases in the middle. The CDR3 reads CASSFSVTNEKLFF. The CDR3 bases are TGCGCCAGCAGCTTTTCGGTGACTAATGAAAAACTGTTTTTT.

The chain links TRBV19 to TRBJ2-7; TRBD1 might be the D (5 bases). The germline V and J ends were trimmed by 3 bases and 2 bases, with 14 bases remaining between them. The V gene's germline CDR1 is LNHDA and CDR2 SQIVND (reference sequence). The CDR3 sequence is 15 residues long. CDR3 DNA sequence: TGTGCCAGTAGTATCCGCAAAACAGGCCCCTACGAGCAGTACTTC. Translation: CASSIRKTGPYEQYF.

The chain joins TRBV5-6 to TRBJ2-7, with 7 bases matching TRBD2. Trimming took 4 bases from V and 3 from J; bases not matched to a gene: 16. Germline V gives CDR1 SGHDT, CDR2 YYEEEE. This CDR3 spans 17 amino acids. CDR3 sequence: CASSTKYTGGARYEQYF. The CDR3 bases are TGTGCCAGCAGCACAAAATATACGGGGGGAGCGCGCTACGAGCAGTACTTC.

The J gene is TRBJ2-3, the V gene TRBV9; 8 bases agree with TRBD2. J gave up 5 bases and V 4 bases, and 12 bases lay outside the gene matches. CDR3 length equals 16 residues. Germline lookup yields CDR1 SGDLS and CDR2 YYNGEE. The CDR3, as DNA: TGTGCCAGCAGCCCCAGGGCGGGGGGACTTAGAGATACGCAGTATTTT. Residues: CASSPRAGGLRDTQYF.

The gene calls are TRBV5-4 and TRBJ1-2; D may be TRBD1 (5 bases). From germline, CDR1 is SGHNT and CDR2 YYREEE (reference sequence). The CDR3 is 14 residues long. Trimming shortened V by 0 bases and J by 3 bases, and 9 bases separated the two germline ends. DNA of the CDR3: TGTGCCAGCAGCTTGGAAGTAGGGGACTATGGCTACACCTTC. Protein sequence: CASSLEVGDYGYTF.

The chain uses TRBV4-2 and TRBJ2-6, with 7 bases fitting TRBD1. J was trimmed by 2 bases and V by 4 bases; bases with no gene match: 11. The CDR3 is made up of 18 amino acids. Germline V gene sequence: CDR1 LGHNA, CDR2 YNFKEQ. The chain's CDR3 is CASSLTVTGAAGANVLTF. CDR3 bases: TGTGCCAGCAGCCTGACCGTAACAGGGGCGGCTGGGGCCAACGTCCTGACTTTC.

The CDR3 DNA is TGCGCCAGCAGTGCAACAGTTTATCAGCCCCAGCATTTT. Its translation is CASSATVYQPQHF. The chain employs TRBV10-2 and TRBJ1-5; no definite D call. This CDR3 region has 13 residues. Germline CDR1 and CDR2: WSHSY and SAAADI. Trimming cost V 4 bases and J 5 bases, with 9 bases left between them.

This chain connects TRBV4-3 to TRBJ2-7; 14 bases are shared with TRBD2. The CDR3 runs to 18 residues. Germline CDR1 is LGHNA and CDR2 is YSLEER. The J segment lost 4 bases and the V segment lost 1 base, leaving 9 bases of the junction unmatched. In DNA, the CDR3 is TGCGCCAGCAGCCAAGTGGGAGGGACTAGCGGGAGTCCATACGAGCAGTACTTC. It yields the protein CASSQVGGTSGSPYEQYF.

The rearrangement uses TRBV10-1 and TRBJ2-7, with D unresolved. The germline gives CDR1 WNHNN, CDR2 SYGVQD (reference sequence). Trimming stripped 4 bases from V and 6 bases from J, with 13 bases between. The CDR3 runs 13 residues. The CDR3 nucleotides are TGCGCCAGCAGTGGGGCTTTGGGTCTCGAGCAGTACTTC. This sequence encodes CASSGALGLEQYF.

This clone was counted between two and nine times. V is TRBV27 and J is TRBJ2-2; 11 bases fit TRBD1. J gave up 5 bases and V 6 bases, and 2 bases lay outside the gene matches. Germline V lookup: CDR1 MNHEY, CDR2 SMNVEV (reference sequence). The CDR3 length is 14 residues. The CDR3 is CASRGQGGTGELFF. CDR3 in DNA: TGTGCCAGCAGGGGACAGGGGGGAACCGGGGAGCTGTTTTTT.

This chain joins TRBV6-6 and TRBJ2-2; D might be TRBD2 (6 bases). V was cut by 5 bases and J by 1 base, with 11 bases left in between. The CDR3 has 15 residues. Looked up from germline, CDR1 is MNHNY and CDR2 is SVGAGI (reference sequence). CDR3 loop: CASSGDSGNTGELFF. For the CDR3, the DNA is TGTGCCAGCAGTGGGGATAGCGGGAACACCGGGGAGCTGTTTTTT.

The chain combines TRBV19 with TRBJ1-2, with D tentatively TRBD1 (6 bases). From germline, CDR1 is LNHDA and CDR2 SQIVND (reference sequence). The CDR3 is 13 amino acids. V lost 0 bases and J lost 13, with 15 bases in between. The CDR3 loop reads CASSIDRGLPGTF. Here the CDR3 DNA reads TGTGCCAGTAGTATAGACAGGGGCCTTCCGGGCACCTTC.

The genes are TRBV5-6 and TRBJ1-1; the match to TRBD1 covers 7 bases. V was clipped by 2 bases and J by 0 bases; unmatched bases: 4. In germline, CDR1 is SGHDT, CDR2 YYEEEE. This CDR3 spans 15 amino acids. The CDR3 DNA sequence: TGTGCCAGCAGCTTCTACAGGGGTATGAACACTGAAGCTTTCTTT. This gives the protein CASSFYRGMNTEAFF.